This record looks at one T cell receptor beta chain sequence and its context. Here immunoSEQ multiplex PCR was the method, and the copy in TCRdb shows in-frame clones only, minus some. The table lists around 36,000 clones, over 75% of them singletons. The data were taken from a study of T cell changes during pregnancy in multiple sclerosis. Trimming took 2 bases from V and 7 from J; bases not matched to a gene: 9. The CDR3 spans 16 residues. Germline values: CDR1 MDHEN, CDR2 SYDVKM. The sample was CD8+ T cells from peripheral blood mononuclear cells, taken before pregnancy. V gene TRBV28 combines with J gene TRBJ2-3; 10 bases are shared with TRBD2. The source of this sequence is a female donor with multiple sclerosis, enrolled in a pregnancy study. The CDR3 region has the DNA TGTGCCAGCAGTTTAGGGCTAGCGGGAGTCCGATATACGCAGTATTTT. Translated, it gives CASSLGLAGVRYTQYF.